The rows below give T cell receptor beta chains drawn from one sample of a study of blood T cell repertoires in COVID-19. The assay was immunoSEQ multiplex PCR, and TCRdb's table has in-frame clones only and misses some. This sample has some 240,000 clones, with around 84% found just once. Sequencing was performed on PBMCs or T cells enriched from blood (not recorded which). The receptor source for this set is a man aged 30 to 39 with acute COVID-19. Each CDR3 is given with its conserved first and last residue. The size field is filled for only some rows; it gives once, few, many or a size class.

cdr3_aa: CASSEGVVRLFF
clone_size: .
v_call: TRBV2
j_call: TRBJ1-4

cdr3_aa: CASSRLEGNTEAFF
clone_size: .
v_call: TRBV5-1
j_call: TRBJ1-1

cdr3_aa: CASSVGDSGANVLTF
clone_size: .
v_call: TRBV9
j_call: TRBJ2-6

cdr3_aa: CASSQVLSSNQPQHF
clone_size: few
v_call: TRBV5-5
j_call: TRBJ1-5

cdr3_aa: CASSIPGGADTQYF
clone_size: .
v_call: TRBV19
j_call: TRBJ2-3

cdr3_aa: CASSFEGQRHGYTF
clone_size: .
v_call: TRBV7-8
j_call: TRBJ1-2

cdr3_aa: CASTLTEEKLFF
clone_size: .
v_call: TRBV19
j_call: TRBJ1-4

cdr3_aa: CASSGEAFSGNTIYF
clone_size: .
v_call: TRBV2
j_call: TRBJ1-3

cdr3_aa: CASTLGQGLHSPLHF
clone_size: .
v_call: TRBV27
j_call: TRBJ1-6

cdr3_aa: CASGLGQGTDTQYF
clone_size: .
v_call: TRBV12-5
j_call: TRBJ2-3

cdr3_aa: CATSDPRRAGETQYF
clone_size: .
v_call: TRBV24-1
j_call: TRBJ2-5